The T cell receptor beta chain under discussion was sequenced for a study of T cell changes during pregnancy in multiple sclerosis. Per the germline V gene, CDR1 is MDHEN and CDR2 is SYDVKM. V was shortened by 4 bases and J by 4 bases, with 10 bases between the two germline ends. The CDR3 is 14 residues long. Sequenced by immunoSEQ multiplex PCR; TCRdb stores in-frame clones only, minus some. The sample shows around 40,000 clones, more than 85% of them seen only once. The starting material was CD8+ T cells from peripheral blood mononuclear cells, obtained in the third trimester of pregnancy. This chain links TRBV28 with TRBJ1-4; TRBD1 is a possible D gene (6 bases). The receptor's source is a female donor with multiple sclerosis, enrolled in a pregnancy study. The CDR3 sequence is CASSSTGSNEKLFF. In nucleotides, the CDR3 is TGTGCCAGCAGTTCTACAGGGAGTAATGAAAAACTGTTTTTT. Full variable domain (missing parts from reference TRBV28 and TRBJ1-4): DVKVTQSSRYLVKRTGEKVFLECVQDMDHENMFWYRQDPGLGLRLIYFSYDVKMKEKGDIPEGYSVSREKKERFSLILESASTNQTSMYLCASSSTGSNEKLFFGSGTQLSVL.